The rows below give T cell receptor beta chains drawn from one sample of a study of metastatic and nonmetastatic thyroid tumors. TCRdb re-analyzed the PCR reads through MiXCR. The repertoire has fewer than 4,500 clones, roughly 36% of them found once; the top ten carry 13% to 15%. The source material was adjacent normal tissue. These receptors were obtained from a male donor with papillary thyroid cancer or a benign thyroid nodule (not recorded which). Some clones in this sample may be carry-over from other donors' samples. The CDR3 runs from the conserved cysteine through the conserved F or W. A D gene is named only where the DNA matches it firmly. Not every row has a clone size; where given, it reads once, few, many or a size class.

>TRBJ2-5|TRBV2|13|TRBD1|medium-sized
CASNIDREETQYF
TGTGCCAGCAACATAGACAGGGAAGAGACCCAGTACTTC
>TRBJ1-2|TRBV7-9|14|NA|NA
CASSSSGANYGYTF
TGTGCCAGCAGCTCAAGCGGGGCTAACTATGGCTACACCTTC
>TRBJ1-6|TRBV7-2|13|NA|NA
CASSLMGSSPLHF
TGTGCCAGCAGCTTAATGGGGAGTTCACCCCTCCACTTT
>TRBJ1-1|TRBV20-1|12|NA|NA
CSARKTNTEAFF
TGCAGTGCTAGAAAGACGAACACTGAAGCTTTCTTT
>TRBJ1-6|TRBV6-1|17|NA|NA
CASSSPAVSSYNSPLHF
TGTGCCAGCAGTTCGCCCGCGGTGAGCTCCTATAATTCACCCCTCCACTTT
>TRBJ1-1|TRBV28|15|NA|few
CASSSPQIRNTEAFF
TGTGCCAGCAGTTCACCCCAGATTCGGAACACTGAAGCTTTCTTT
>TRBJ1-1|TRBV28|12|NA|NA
CASSSYGVEAFF
TGTGCCAGCAGTTCTTACGGGGTTGAAGCTTTCTTT
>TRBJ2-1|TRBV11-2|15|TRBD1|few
CASSPEDRLGNEQFF
TGTGCCAGCAGCCCAGAGGACAGGCTGGGCAATGAGCAGTTCTTC
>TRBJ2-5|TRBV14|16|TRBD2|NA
CASSQAGLARRETQHF
TGTGCCAGCAGCCAAGCGGGACTAGCGCGGAGAGAGACCCAGCACTTC
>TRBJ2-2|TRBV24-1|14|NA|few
CATSGSGTTGDLFF
TGTGCCACCAGTGGGTCCGGGACCACCGGGGATCTGTTTTTT
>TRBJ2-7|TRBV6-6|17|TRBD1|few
CASSYSGERQGAYEQYF
TGTGCCAGCAGTTACTCTGGCGAGAGACAGGGGGCCTACGAGCAGTACTTC
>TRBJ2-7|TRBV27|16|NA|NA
CASSYSLRGGKYEQYF
TGTGCCAGCAGTTACTCGCTTCGCGGCGGAAAATACGAGCAGTACTTC
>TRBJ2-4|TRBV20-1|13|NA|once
CSARGTGKNIQYF
TGCAGTGCTAGGGGTACAGGCAAAAACATTCAGTACTTC
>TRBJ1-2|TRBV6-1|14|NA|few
CASSAVSGHYGYTF
TGTGCCAGCAGTGCAGTCTCAGGGCACTATGGCTACACCTTC
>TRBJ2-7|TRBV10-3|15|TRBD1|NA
CAISTLRGTSYEQYF
TGTGCCATCAGTACCCTCAGGGGGACCTCCTACGAGCAGTACTTC
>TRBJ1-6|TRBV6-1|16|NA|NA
CASSPRGGSHNSPLHF
TGTGCCAGTTCCCCCCGAGGGGGGTCGCACAATTCACCCCTCCACTTT
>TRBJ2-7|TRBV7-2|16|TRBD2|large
CASSFYQTSGTYEQYF
TGTGCCAGCAGCTTTTACCAGACTAGCGGGACCTACGAGCAGTACTTC
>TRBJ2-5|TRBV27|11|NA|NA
CARIEAETQYF
TGTGCCAGGATTGAGGCAGAGACCCAGTACTTC
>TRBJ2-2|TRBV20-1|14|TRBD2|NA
CSARTASGRGEQFF
TGCAGTGCTAGAACGGCTAGCGGGAGGGGGGAGCAGTTTTTT
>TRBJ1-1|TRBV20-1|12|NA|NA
CSARSPNTEAFF
TGCAGTGCTAGGTCCCCGAACACTGAAGCTTTCTTT
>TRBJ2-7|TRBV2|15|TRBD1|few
CASRPTGSVSYEQYF
TGTGCCAGCAGACCGACAGGGTCAGTGTCCTACGAGCAGTACTTC
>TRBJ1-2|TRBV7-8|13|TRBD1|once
CASSFVQGSGYTF
TGTGCCAGCAGCTTCGTACAGGGGAGCGGCTACACCTTC
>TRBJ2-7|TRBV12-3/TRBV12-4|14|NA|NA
CASSLLQGGHEQYF
TGTGCCAGCAGTTTATTACAGGGTGGGCACGAGCAGTACTTC
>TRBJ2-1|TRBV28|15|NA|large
CASSSGRHFYNEQFF
TGTGCCAGCAGTTCGGGGAGACATTTTTACAATGAGCAGTTCTTC
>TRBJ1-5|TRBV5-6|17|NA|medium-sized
CASSRGLGWSGNQPQHF
TGTGCCAGCAGTCGAGGGCTCGGCTGGTCCGGCAATCAGCCCCAGCATTTT
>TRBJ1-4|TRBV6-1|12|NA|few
CASTQWGEKLFF
TGTGCCAGCACACAGTGGGGGGAAAAACTGTTTTTT
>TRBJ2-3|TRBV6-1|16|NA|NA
CASSELGVTSTDTQYF
TGTGCCAGCAGTGAACTGGGGGTCACTAGCACAGATACGCAGTATTTT